This TCR beta chain was sequenced for a study of CD8 T cells in Susac syndrome. RNA totalling roughly 0.45 to 1 ug underwent reverse transcription with random hexamers. From the immunoSEQ multiplex PCR reads, TCRdb called clonotypes with MiXCR, one entry per CDR3 protein. The table shows under 200,000 distinct CDR3 sequences, with under 95% occurring only once. This receptor was taken from a human donor with Susac syndrome. Sequencing was performed on CD4+ T cells from PBMCs.

CDR3 coding DNA: TGTGCCAGCAGTACGGGACTATTCTACAATGAGCAGTTCTTC. This gives the protein CASSTGLFYNEQFF. The chain combines TRBV2 with TRBJ2-1, with 7 nucleotides matching TRBD2. The CDR3 has 14 amino acids. Germline V lookup: CDR1 SNHLY, CDR2 FYNNEI. Trimming at V came to 5 bases and at J to 3 bases, leaving 4 bases not matched to a gene. The full variable domain, in which reference TRBV2 and TRBJ2-1 provide the parts outside the CDR3, is EPEVTQTPSHQVTQMGQEVILRCVPISNHLYFYWYRQILGQKVEFLVSFYNNEISEKSEIFDDQFSVERPDGSNFTLKIRSTKLEDSAMYFCASSTGLFYNEQFFGPGTRLTVL.